The present T cell receptor beta chain was sequenced within a study of blood T cells in healthy people across ages. The study, taken as a whole, reports: Across samples, TCR beta diversity tracked strongly with naive T cell percentage.

The germline V gene encodes CDR1 MGHRA and CDR2 YSYEKL. The CDR3 is made up of 14 amino acids. This clonotype was counted a few times. Antigen specificity is unknown. The use of a sample-barcoded 5' primer and a J-beta primer mix characterized a second PCR of roughly 7 to 12 cycles. All samples yielded 3 million or more CDR3-containing paired-end reads. One entry per CDR3 protein results from TCRdb running MiXCR on the 5' RACE reads. The sample lists around 1,800,000 distinct CDR3 sequences, approximately 39% occurring once. The sequence was collected from a human donor in good health. V and J are TRBV4-1 and TRBJ2-4; no definite D call. Near its end, the DNA agrees better with TRBJ2-5, so the J call may be wrong. The sample comprised blood. The CDR3 is CASSQKPFQETQYF. In DNA form, the CDR3 reads TGCGCCAGCAGCCAAAAACCCTTCCAAGAGACCCAGTACTTC.